These 21 T cell receptor beta chains were sequenced from one sample in a study of identical twins. In TCRdb, the 5' RACE reads were re-called with MiXCR into one record per CDR3 protein. The repertoire consists of 640,000 or so distinct CDR3 sequences, with approximately 6.1% occurring once and the leading ten covering 1.5% to 2%. The sequenced material came from naive T cells sorted from blood. The receptor set was obtained from a man between 18 and 35 years old in good health.

This clonotype was seen ten or more times. The chain uses TRBV11-2 and TRBJ2-1; weak D call: TRBD2 (7 bases). The CDR3 is 18 residues long. Germline CDR1 reads SGHAT; CDR2 reads FQNNGV. V gave up 2 bases and J gave up 4 bases, with 21 bases separating them. CDR3 loop: CASSLSMGGGGYYNEQFF. The CDR3 DNA sequence: TGTGCCAGCAGCTTATCAATGGGAGGGGGTGGATATTACAATGAGCAGTTCTTC.

The table lists this clonotype with a few counts. The genes are TRBV6-5 and TRBJ2-7, with D perhaps matching TRBD2 (5 bases). Trimming took off 4 bases at V and 5 bases at J, with 15 bases between the two ends. There are 14 residues in the CDR3. Germline loops: CDR1 MNHEY, CDR2 SVGAGI. The CDR3 region is CASSLTGSPNEQYF. The CDR3 nucleotides read TGTGCCAGCAGTTTGACGGGAAGCCCCAACGAGCAGTACTTC.

The chain employs TRBV6-5 and TRBJ2-3; unclear D gene. Germline V gene sequence: CDR1 MNHEY, CDR2 SVGAGI. V was trimmed by 2 bases and J by 2 bases, leaving 17 bases between them. The CDR3 has 17 amino acids. In nucleotides, the CDR3 is TGTGCCAGCAGTTACGGGGTCAGGCGATGGGCCACAGATACGCAGTATTTT. Translating gives CASSYGVRRWATDTQYF.

This clonotype has more than one count but fewer than ten. This chain connects TRBV2 to TRBJ2-1, with TRBD1 matching over 8 bases. After removal of 7 bases from V and 6 bases from J, the junction contained 5 bases not matched to a gene. This CDR3 contains 13 residues. CDR1 and CDR2 from the germline V gene are SNHLY and FYNNEI. The CDR3 DNA reads TGTGCCAGCACCACACAGGGGGGCAATGAGCAGTTCTTC. This sequence encodes CASTTQGGNEQFF.

This clonotype was seen many times. J is TRBJ1-3 and V is TRBV9; D is uncertain. This CDR3 has 15 amino acids. Trimming cost V 2 bases and J 0 bases, with 9 bases left between them. Germline CDR1 is SGDLS and CDR2 is YYNGEE. This CDR3 reads CASSVGRGSGNTIYF. CDR3 coding DNA: TGTGCCAGCAGCGTGGGCAGAGGCTCTGGAAACACCATATATTTT.

This rearrangement joins TRBV5-1 to TRBJ1-5, with a tentative D call TRBD1 (5 bases). With 0 bases removed from V and 2 bases from J, the gap between germline ends came to 15 bases. The germline CDR1 and CDR2 sequences are SGHRS and YFSETQ. The CDR3 totals 17 residues. CDR3 region: CASSLEAGRNGNQPQHF. The CDR3 DNA reads as TGCGCCAGCAGCTTGGAGGCAGGGAGAAATGGCAATCAGCCCCAGCATTTT.

In its sample, this clonotype was seen many times. The chain couples TRBV29-1 to TRBJ1-2; D is unresolved. V shed 1 base and J shed 4 bases, with 10 bases lying between them. CDR1 SQVTM and CDR2 ANQGSEA come from the germline V gene. There are 13 residues in the CDR3. The chain's CDR3 is CSVEGVSGYGYTF. CDR3 in DNA: TGCAGCGTTGAAGGAGTATCGGGCTATGGCTACACCTTC.

This clonotype was detected only a few times. This chain uses TRBV10-3 with TRBJ2-5, with 11 bases identical to TRBD1. Germline assignment: CDR1 ENHRY and CDR2 SYGVKD. The junction had 9 bases not matched to a gene; V was cut back by 4 bases and J by 5 bases. CDR3 length equals 16 residues. The CDR3 DNA is TGTGCCATCAGTGGGGCACGGGACAGGGGGACGGAGACCCAGTACTTC. Protein sequence: CAISGARDRGTETQYF.

This clonotype showed up many times. The chain couples TRBV7-2 to TRBJ2-3; D is uncertain. CDR1 and CDR2 (germline): SGHTA, FQGNSA. The CDR3 is 11 amino acids. V was pared by 4 bases and J by 7 bases, with 6 bases between. The CDR3 is CASSSKYTQYF. The DNA of the CDR3 is TGTGCCAGCAGCTCCAAATATACGCAGTATTTT.

This clonotype was recorded a few times. The rearrangement links TRBV30 to TRBJ2-1, with D possibly matching TRBD2 (6 bases). Trimming left V 2 bases short and J 13 bases short, with 15 bases between. The CDR3 spans 12 residues. The germline CDR1 and CDR2 sequences are GTSNPN and SVGIG (reference sequence). The CDR3 region is CAWSLSGTPQFF. In nucleotides, the CDR3 is TGTGCCTGGAGTTTATCCGGGACTCCTCAGTTCTTC.

The table lists this clonotype with many counts. The chain couples TRBV12-3 or TRBV12-4 to TRBJ2-1, with D uncertain. The CDR3 has 20 amino acids. The V and J ends lost 4 bases and 0 bases respectively, with 25 bases between them. CDR3 nucleotides: TGTGCCAGCAGTTCGGGTTCCGGACGGAGACCCCTTAGCTCCTACAATGAGCAGTTCTTC. It translates to CASSSGSGRRPLSSYNEQFF.

This clonotype was seen more than once but under ten times. The chain links TRBV20-1 to TRBJ2-3; 10 positions match TRBD2. CDR3 size: 16 residues. Germline V gene sequence: CDR1 DFQATT, CDR2 SNEGSKA (reference sequence). DNA of the CDR3: TGCAGCGCCCCGGTCGGAGCGGGAGGGTTCACAGATACGCAGTATTTT. Translating gives CSAPVGAGGFTDTQYF.

This clonotype has a count of ten or more. This chain uses TRBV15 with TRBJ1-1; TRBD1 might be the D (5 bases). The CDR3 covers 15 residues. Per germline, CDR1 LNHNV and CDR2 YYDKDF (reference sequence). The V and J ends lost 1 base and 2 bases respectively, with 11 bases between them. CDR3 in DNA: TGTGCCACCAGCAGAGGTGACAGATTCAACACTGAAGCTTTCTTT. It yields the protein CATSRGDRFNTEAFF.

This clonotype was found many times. The chain has TRBV12-3 or TRBV12-4 and TRBJ2-2; D is unresolved. This CDR3 spans 14 amino acids. Deletions cut 3 bases from V and 1 base from J, with 6 bases between. CDR3 nucleotides: TGTGCCAGCAGTTTTCGAGGGAACACCGGGGAGCTGTTTTTT. This translates into CASSFRGNTGELFF.

There are many counts of this clonotype. This sequence joins TRBV12-3 or TRBV12-4 and TRBJ2-4; D call uncertain. Trimming took 11 bases from V and 1 from J, leaving 18 bases between them. The length of the CDR3 is 15 residues. CDR3 coding DNA: TGTGCCGGCGTGGGGAATGAGAGGGCCAAAAACATTCAGTACTTC. Protein sequence: CAGVGNERAKNIQYF.

The chain links TRBV20-1 to TRBJ1-1; D unresolved. The CDR3 loop spans 14 amino acids. In germline, CDR1 is DFQATT, CDR2 SNEGSKA (reference sequence). Trimming pared 3 bases from V and 3 bases from J, leaving 14 bases between. The CDR3 loop is CSASKRTKDTEAFF. DNA of the CDR3: TGCAGTGCTAGCAAGAGAACGAAGGACACTGAAGCTTTCTTT.

This clonotype was picked up a small number of times. The chain uses TRBV20-1 and TRBJ2-5; TRBD2 matches at 8 bases. The germline gives CDR1 DFQATT, CDR2 SNEGSKA (reference sequence). With V trimmed by 3 bases and J by 5 bases, 8 bases remained unmatched. The CDR3 runs to 14 residues. The CDR3 bases are TGCAGTGCTAGTAATCCCAGACTAGCGGAGACCCAGTACTTC. Its translation is CSASNPRLAETQYF.

This clonotype appeared many times. The J gene is TRBJ2-7, the V gene TRBV10-3, with 7 bases matching TRBD1. V lost 5 bases and J lost 3; bases outside the gene matches: 7. CDR1 is ENHRY and CDR2 is SYGVKD in the germline V gene. The CDR3 loop spans 14 amino acids. The CDR3 DNA sequence: TGTGCCATCAGTAATACGGGACAGCTCTACGAGCAGTACGTC. Translating gives CAISNTGQLYEQYV.

This chain links TRBV27 with TRBJ2-1; D may be TRBD1 (5 bases). CDR1 MNHEY and CDR2 SMNVEV come from the germline V gene (reference sequence). V dropped 8 bases and J dropped 3 bases, with 23 bases sitting between them. The CDR3 contains 17 residues. The DNA of the CDR3 is TGTGCCAGCTGGCCAGGGTGGTTAAAACGGAACTACAATGAGCAGTTCTTC. Protein: CASWPGWLKRNYNEQFF.

In its sample, this clonotype was seen a few times. V and J are TRBV10-3 and TRBJ2-2; 7 bases agree with TRBD2. V lost 10 bases and J lost 4; bases outside the gene matches: 12. The CDR3 spans 15 residues. CDR1 and CDR2 (germline): ENHRY, SYGVKD. Here the CDR3 reads CATREGPRGTGELFF. In nucleotides, the CDR3 is TGTGCCACCAGGGAGGGCCCTCGTGGCACCGGGGAGCTGTTTTTT.

On this clonotype itself: A much larger clone differs from this one at a single base, so this may be a read error. Since the CDR3 does not end with the conserved phenylalanine or tryptophan, this likely comes from a read error. The chain carries TRBV12-3 or TRBV12-4 and TRBJ2-1; 7 bases fit TRBD1. The CDR3 runs to 15 residues. J gave up 6 bases and V 5 bases, and 10 bases lay outside the gene matches. The CDR3 DNA is TGTGCCAGCAGTCCTTACAGGGGATCACTCAATGAGCAGTTCATC. This codes for CASSPYRGSLNEQFI.